This TCR beta chain was captured by sequencing in a study of blood T cells in healthy people across ages. Study results and caveats: Aged donors had fewer naive CD4+ cells and lower diversity than long-lived donors. The study regarded diversity estimates from one million T cells as underestimates.

Remarks on this clonotype: Its cognate antigen is unknown. An end of the junction differs from the germline gene, which may be a read error.

Total RNA extraction produced at least 5 micrograms (per sample) for the study. Then a second PCR, running roughly 7 to 11 cycles, was carried out with a sample-barcoded 5' primer and a J-beta primer mix. Paired-end reads containing CDR3 totaled no fewer than 3 million for each sample. MiXCR was run by TCRdb on the 5' RACE reads, yielding one entry per CDR3 protein. Here the sample spans about a million distinct CDR3 sequences, around two fifths being singletons. CDR1 and CDR2 from the germline V gene are SGHRS and YFSETQ. This CDR3 is 14 amino acids long. This TCR came from a man younger than 35 in good health. Specimen: blood. V gene TRBV5-1 combines with J gene TRBJ1-1; D is unclear. CDR3 DNA sequence: TGCGCCTGCAGCTTGAGAGGCCCGAACACTGAAGCTTTCTTT. Amino acid sequence: CACSLRGPNTEAFF.